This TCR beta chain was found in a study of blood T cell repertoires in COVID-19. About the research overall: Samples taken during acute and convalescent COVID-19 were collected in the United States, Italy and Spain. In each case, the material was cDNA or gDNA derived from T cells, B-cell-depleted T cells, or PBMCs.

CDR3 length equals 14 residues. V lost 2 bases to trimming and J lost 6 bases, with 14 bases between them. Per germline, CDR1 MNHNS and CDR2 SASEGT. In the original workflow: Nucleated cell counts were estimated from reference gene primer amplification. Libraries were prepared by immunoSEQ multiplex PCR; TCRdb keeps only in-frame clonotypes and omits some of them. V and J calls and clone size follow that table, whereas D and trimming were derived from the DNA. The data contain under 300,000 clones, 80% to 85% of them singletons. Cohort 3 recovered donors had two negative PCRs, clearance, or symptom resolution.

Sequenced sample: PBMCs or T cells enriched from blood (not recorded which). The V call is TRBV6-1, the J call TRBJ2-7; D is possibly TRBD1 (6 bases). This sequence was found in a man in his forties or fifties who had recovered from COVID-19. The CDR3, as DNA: TGTGCCAGCAGTGAAAATACAGGGTACAGCGAGCAGTACTTC. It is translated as CASSENTGYSEQYF.